This T cell receptor beta chain is from a study of CD4 T cells in relation to SARS-CoV-2 and coronaviruses. Germline CDR1 SGHRS, CDR2 YFSETQ. The CDR3 contains 18 residues. Losses at the gene ends were 0 bases for V and 0 bases for J; bases not matched to a gene: 8. Unexposed donor CD4+ T cells date from about 2011-2018, before the COVID-19 pandemic. Cryopreserved PBMCs were CD4-enriched, then split into naive and memory cells. Deep TCR-beta sequencing used DNA from uncultured naive and memory CD4+ T cells. This table comes from immunoSEQ multiplex PCR, and its TCRdb copy is limited to in-frame clones, with some not included. The sample has some 69,000 clones; about 94% are singletons.

The chain uses TRBV5-1 and TRBJ2-3, with 9 bases identical to TRBD2. The source of this sequence is a human donor in good health. Material: naive CD4+ T cells from PBMCs. The subset denotes: naive CD4+ T cells isolated by negative enrichment. The CDR3 DNA reads as TGCGCCAGCAGCTTGGCCCAGGTAGCGGGGGCAAGCACAGATACGCAGTATTTT. Translation gives CASSLAQVAGASTDTQYF.